The 14 T cell receptor beta chains below were found in one sample sequenced in a study of blood T cell repertoires in COVID-19. Profiling relied on immunoSEQ multiplex PCR, and the TCRdb table lists in-frame clones only, not all of them. The profile shows approximately 220,000 clones, around 84% of them singletons. The sample consisted of peripheral blood. These receptors came from a man between 60 and 75 years old with acute or convalescent COVID-19.

This chain links TRBV6-2 or TRBV6-3 with TRBJ2-1; D is unresolved. V shed 2 bases and J shed 0 bases, with 8 bases lying between them. The CDR3 has 15 amino acids. Germline V CDR1 and CDR2: MNHEY, SVGEGT. The CDR3 DNA sequence: TGTGCCAGCAGTTACCTGGTGAGCTCCTACAATGAGCAGTTCTTC. Translated: CASSYLVSSYNEQFF.

This clone was counted only a few times. The V call is TRBV5-4, the J call TRBJ1-2; 8 bases align to TRBD1. CDR1 is SGHNT and CDR2 is YYREEE in the germline V gene (reference sequence). This CDR3 comprises 11 residues. The V segment lost 3 bases and the J segment 14 bases; nucleotides outside the gene matches: 6. The CDR3 spells CASSSGQGRTF. CDR3 sequence (DNA): TGTGCCAGCAGCTCAGGACAGGGTCGAACCTTC.

The gene calls are TRBV7-9 and TRBJ1-2; 9 positions match TRBD1. The length of the CDR3 is 17 residues. CDR1 and CDR2 (germline): SEHNR, FQNEAQ (reference sequence). The trim removed 4 bases at V and 8 bases at J, leaving 17 bases unmatched. CDR3 region: CASSSTLDRGTYGGYTF. The CDR3 DNA reads TGTGCCAGCAGCTCAACCTTGGACAGGGGAACCTATGGGGGCTACACCTTC.

The rearrangement links TRBV7-2 to TRBJ2-7; D call uncertain. V was trimmed by 4 bases and J by 0 bases, leaving 10 bases between them. Germline CDR1 SGHTA, CDR2 FQGNSA. This CDR3 spans 14 amino acids. The CDR3 loop reads CASSSYSPSYEQYF. The CDR3 nucleotides read TGTGCCAGCAGCTCCTACAGTCCCTCCTACGAGCAGTACTTC.

This clone came up once. This rearrangement joins TRBV13 to TRBJ2-1; D uncertain. Trimming cost V 2 bases and J 6 bases, with 5 bases left between them. CDR3 length equals 12 residues. CDR1 and CDR2 from the germline V gene are PRHDT and FYEKMQ (reference sequence). The CDR3 is CASSLFRNEQFF. CDR3 nucleotide sequence: TGTGCCAGCAGCTTATTTCGCAATGAGCAGTTCTTC.

The J gene is TRBJ1-5, the V gene TRBV6-1, with D maybe TRBD1 (6 bases). V was shortened by 2 bases and J by 6 bases, with 17 bases between the two germline ends. The length of the CDR3 is 16 residues. Germline lookup yields CDR1 MNHNS and CDR2 SASEGT. CDR3 DNA: TGTGCCAGCAGTGAATTTACAGGGATTATCAGTCAGCCCCAGCATTTT. Encoded protein: CASSEFTGIISQPQHF.

This clone was detected only once. V is TRBV5-6 and J is TRBJ2-3, with 10 positions matching TRBD1. V trimming: 4 bases; J trimming: 4 bases; junction bases outside the gene matches: 9. The CDR3 is 16 amino acids. CDR1 and CDR2 from the germline V gene are SGHDT and YYEEEE. DNA for the CDR3: TGTGCCAGCAGCCGACCCGGGACAGGGGCGTCAGATACGCAGTATTTT. Protein product: CASSRPGTGASDTQYF.

V and J are TRBV20-1 and TRBJ1-1, with D perhaps matching TRBD1 (5 bases). The CDR3 covers 11 residues. The germline gives CDR1 DFQATT, CDR2 SNEGSKA (reference sequence). V was cut by 6 bases and J by 3 bases, with 8 bases left in between. CDR3 sequence: CSAAGDTEAFF. CDR3 nucleotides: TGCAGTGCCGCGGGGGACACTGAAGCTTTCTTT.

The V gene is TRBV6-6, the J gene TRBJ1-3, with TRBD1 matching over 8 bases. The CDR3 totals 15 residues. Germline CDR1 MNHNY, CDR2 SVGAGI (reference sequence). With 5 bases clipped from V and 4 bases from J, the junction kept 7 bases outside the gene matches. The CDR3 loop reads CASSVRDRLGNTIYF. As DNA, the CDR3 is TGTGCCAGCAGTGTTCGGGACAGGCTCGGAAACACCATATATTTT.

This clone has just a few counts. The chain recombines TRBV30 with TRBJ1-4, with D unresolved. V lost 3 bases and J lost 12, with 11 bases in between. The CDR3 sequence is 11 residues long. Germline V gene sequence: CDR1 GTSNPN, CDR2 SVGIG (reference sequence). The CDR3: CAWRSSGELFF. In DNA form, the CDR3 reads TGTGCCTGGAGGTCGTCCGGGGAACTGTTTTTT.

To note about this clone: This sample includes further DNA sequences coding for the same CDR3. The chain joins TRBV5-1 to TRBJ2-7, with TRBD2 matching over 9 bases. From germline, CDR1 is SGHRS and CDR2 YFSETQ. The CDR3 loop spans 14 amino acids. V gave up 2 bases and J gave up 2 bases; unmatched junction bases: 2. The CDR3 DNA is TGCGCCAGCAGCTTAGCGGGGGGCCCCTACGAGCAGTACTTC. Residues: CASSLAGGPYEQYF.

As concerns this clone: Other DNA sequences of this sample code for an identical CDR3. The chain carries TRBV20-1 and TRBJ2-5, with unresolved D. Germline CDR1 is DFQATT and CDR2 is SNEGSKA (reference sequence). Trimming took 3 bases from V and 4 from J, leaving 6 bases between them. This CDR3 has 11 residues. The CDR3 loop reads CSARRGETQYF. The CDR3, as DNA: TGCAGTGCTAGGAGAGGAGAGACCCAGTACTTC.

The chain couples TRBV16 to TRBJ2-1; 12 bases line up with TRBD2. J was trimmed by 5 bases and V by 4 bases; bases with no gene match: 3. Germline CDR1 reads KGHSY; CDR2 reads FQNENV. The CDR3 length is 15 residues. CDR3 coding DNA: TGTGCCAGCAGCCCGGGACTAGCGGGCCACAATGAGCAGTTCTTC. It specifies CASSPGLAGHNEQFF.

V gene TRBV19 combines with J gene TRBJ2-7; 10 bases are shared with TRBD1. CDR3 length equals 13 residues. J lost 2 bases, V lost 9 bases, and 4 bases had no gene match. Germline values: CDR1 LNHDA, CDR2 SQIVND (reference sequence). CDR3 in amino acids: CASGTGATYEQYF. As DNA, the CDR3 is TGTGCCAGCGGGACAGGGGCGACCTACGAGCAGTACTTC.